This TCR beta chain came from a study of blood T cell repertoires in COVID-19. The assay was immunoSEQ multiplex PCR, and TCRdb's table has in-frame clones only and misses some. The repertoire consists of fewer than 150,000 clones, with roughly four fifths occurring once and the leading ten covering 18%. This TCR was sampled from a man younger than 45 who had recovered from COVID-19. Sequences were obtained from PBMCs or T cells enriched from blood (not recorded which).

The CDR3 nucleotides are TGCGCCAGCAGCCAATCGCCGACAGGGAACTATGGCTACACCTTC. Its translation is CASSQSPTGNYGYTF. The rearrangement joins TRBV4-1 to TRBJ1-2, with 7 bases lining up with TRBD1. V shed 2 bases, J shed 2 bases, and the junction held 5 bases outside the gene matches. Germline loops: CDR1 MGHRA, CDR2 YSYEKL. The CDR3 totals 15 residues.